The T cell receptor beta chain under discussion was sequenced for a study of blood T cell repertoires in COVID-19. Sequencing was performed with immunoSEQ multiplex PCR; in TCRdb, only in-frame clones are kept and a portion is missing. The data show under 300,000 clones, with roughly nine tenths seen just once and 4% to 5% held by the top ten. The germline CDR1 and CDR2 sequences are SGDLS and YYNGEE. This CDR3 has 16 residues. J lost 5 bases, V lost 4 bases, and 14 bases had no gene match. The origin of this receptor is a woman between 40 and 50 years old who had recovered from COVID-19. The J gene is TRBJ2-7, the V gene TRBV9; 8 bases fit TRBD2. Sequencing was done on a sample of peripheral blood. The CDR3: CASSPRPGLVINEQYF. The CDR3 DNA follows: TGTGCCAGCAGCCCACGTCCGGGACTAGTGATCAACGAGCAGTACTTC.